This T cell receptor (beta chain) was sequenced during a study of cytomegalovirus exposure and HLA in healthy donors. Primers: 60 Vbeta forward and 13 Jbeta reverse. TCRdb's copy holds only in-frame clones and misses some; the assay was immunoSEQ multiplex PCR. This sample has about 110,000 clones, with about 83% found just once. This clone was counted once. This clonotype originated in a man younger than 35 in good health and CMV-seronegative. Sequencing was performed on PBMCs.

The CDR3 region has the DNA TGTGCCAGCAGCTTAAGCGGGAGGGGGTCCAAAAACATTCAGTACTTC. Protein sequence: CASSLSGRGSKNIQYF. J is TRBJ2-4 and V is TRBV11-2; 10 nucleotides line up with TRBD2. Germline V gene lookup returns CDR1 SGHAT and CDR2 FQNNGV. V trimming: 2 bases; J trimming: 2 bases; junction bases outside the gene matches: 3. This CDR3 contains 16 residues.